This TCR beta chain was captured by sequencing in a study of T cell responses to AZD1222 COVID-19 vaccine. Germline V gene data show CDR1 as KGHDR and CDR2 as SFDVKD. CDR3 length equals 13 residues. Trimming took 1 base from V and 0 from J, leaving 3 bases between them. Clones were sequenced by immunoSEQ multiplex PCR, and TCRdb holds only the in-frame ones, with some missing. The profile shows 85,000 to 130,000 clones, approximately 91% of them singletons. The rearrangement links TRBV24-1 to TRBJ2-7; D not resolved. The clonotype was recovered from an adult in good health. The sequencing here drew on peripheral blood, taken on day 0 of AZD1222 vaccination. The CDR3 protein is CATSDFNSYEQYF. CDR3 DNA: TGTGCCACCAGTGATTTCAACTCCTACGAGCAGTACTTC.